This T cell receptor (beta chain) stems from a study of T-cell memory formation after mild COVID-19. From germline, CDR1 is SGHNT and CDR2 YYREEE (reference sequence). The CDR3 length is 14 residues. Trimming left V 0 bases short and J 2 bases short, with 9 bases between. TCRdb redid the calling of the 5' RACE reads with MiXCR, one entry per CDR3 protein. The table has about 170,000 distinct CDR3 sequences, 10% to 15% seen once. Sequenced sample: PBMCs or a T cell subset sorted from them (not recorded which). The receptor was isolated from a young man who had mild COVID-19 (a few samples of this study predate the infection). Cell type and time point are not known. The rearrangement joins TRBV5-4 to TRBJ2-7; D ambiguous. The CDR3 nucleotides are TGTGCCAGCAGCTTGGCTCAAAGCCCCTACGAGCAGTACGTC. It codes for CASSLAQSPYEQYV.